This record concerns one TCR beta chain sequence. This may come from a read error, since a much larger clone is one base off. This entry belongs to a study of shared clonotypes between healthy human individuals. On the study more broadly: With ages of 18 to 49, the donors were two women and a few men.

Genomic DNA belonging to each subset was distributed in equal measure over several immunoSEQ plates. The method was immunoSEQ multiplex PCR; TCRdb's version includes in-frame clones alone and lacks a portion of them. Among 490,000 or so clones, roughly four fifths were seen once, and the ten largest hold 10% to 15%. Donors were healthy HIV-negative adults without recent acute infections or vaccinations. Some 92 million PBMCs per unsorted sample were used for genomic DNA. This CDR3 comprises 11 residues. Per germline, CDR1 SEHNR and CDR2 FQNEAQ (reference sequence). The ends were cut back, 1 base at V and 14 bases at J, with 9 bases in the middle.

This TCR derives from a woman between 40 and 50 years old in good health. Some clones in this sample may be carry-over from other donors' samples. The gene calls are TRBV7-9 and TRBJ2-4; D remains unclear. Material: PBMCs. The CDR3 nucleotides read TGTGCCAGCAGCTTAGGAGCAGTTAAGTACTTC. This translates into CASSLGAVKYF.